Listed here are 9 T cell receptor beta chains from one sample, sequenced in a study of CD8+ T cells in alopecia areata (dated by TCRdb to 2017 to 2018). The time point label on this specimen signifies: 20 to 30 weeks on oral tofacitinib. The sample's treatment or condition label, in plain terms: oral pan-JAK inhibitor, 5-10 mg twice daily. Library generation was performed with the immunoSEQ multiplex PCR assay. RNA was extracted from all samples and reverse transcribed into cDNA, which served as template for TCR sequencing. The immuneACCESS repertoire file appears here via TCRdb, limited to in-frame rearrangements. These files lack a portion of the clones; in checked studies, under half of the deficit traces to unresolved V genes, and the cause of the others is not known. This sample lists under 350,000 clones; roughly 60% were detected once. The top ten clonotypes cover more than 1.5% of the sample.

The source material was CD4+ T cells sorted from blood, sampled at week 24, from a patient treated with tofacitinib. The receptors derive from a human donor with alopecia areata.

The chain has TRBV30 and TRBJ1-6, with TRBD1 matching over 7 bases. J was trimmed by 9 bases and V by 4 bases; bases with no gene match: 3. This CDR3 spans 12 amino acids. CDR1 is GTSNPN, CDR2 SVGIG, per germline (reference sequence). CDR3 DNA sequence: TGTGCCTGGAAGGGGGCCCGTTCACCCCTCCACTTT. This sequence encodes CAWKGARSPLHF.

The count of this clone is one. J is TRBJ1-5 and V is TRBV10-3; D perhaps matches TRBD1 (6 bases). CDR1 is ENHRY, CDR2 SYGVKD, per germline. V lost 7 bases and J 0 bases, leaving 7 bases between the germline ends. This CDR3 is built from 13 residues. The chain's CDR3 is CAIKGDSNQPQHF. The CDR3 DNA is TGTGCCATCAAGGGGGATAGCAATCAGCCCCAGCATTTT.

This clone has just a few counts. This chain uses TRBV5-5 with TRBJ2-2; D possibly corresponds to TRBD2 (5 bases). Between the trimmed V and J ends, which lost 2 bases and 1 base, there was a span of 12 bases. The CDR3 has 16 residues. Germline CDR1 reads SGHKS; CDR2 reads YYEKEE (reference sequence). CDR3 protein: CASSFYFGENTGELFF. The CDR3 region has the DNA TGTGCCAGCAGCTTTTATTTCGGGGAGAACACCGGGGAGCTGTTTTTT. Looking up the rest from reference TRBV5-5 and TRBJ2-2 gives the full variable domain: DAGVTQSPTHLIKTRGQQVTLRCSPISGHKSVSWYQQVLGQGPQFIFQYYEKEERGRGNFPDRFSARQFPNYSSELNVNALLLGDSALYLCASSFYFGENTGELFFGEGSRLTVL.

The rearrangement links TRBV4-1 to TRBJ1-5; tentatively, D is TRBD1 (6 bases). The CDR3 loop spans 14 amino acids. V gave up 1 base and J gave up 6 bases, with 10 bases separating them. Germline CDR1 reads MGHRA; CDR2 reads YSYEKL. The DNA of the CDR3 is TGCGCCAGCAGCCAAGCGGGGGCCGGTCAGCCCCAGCATTTT. The encoded protein is CASSQAGAGQPQHF.

V and J are TRBV5-1 and TRBJ1-4; a possible D gene is TRBD1 (5 bases). The V gene lost 1 base and the J gene lost 7 bases, with 8 bases spanning the gap. CDR1 is SGHRS and CDR2 is YFSETQ in the germline V gene. The CDR3 consists of 13 residues. This CDR3 is CASSLLGVEKLFF. CDR3 bases: TGCGCCAGCAGCTTGTTGGGGGTTGAAAAACTGTTTTTT.

This clone was counted only a few times. The V call is TRBV6-6, the J call TRBJ2-3; 7 bases are shared with TRBD2. The CDR3 covers 16 residues. V shed 7 bases and J 3 bases; nucleotides not matched to a gene: 13. CDR1 is MNHNY and CDR2 is SVGAGI in the germline V gene (reference sequence). CDR3 coding DNA: TGTGCCAGCACTCAACGTCCAGCGGGGCTTACAGATACGCAGTATTTT. This translates into CASTQRPAGLTDTQYF.

The chain is built from TRBV5-4 and TRBJ2-7; 8 bases are a match to TRBD1. Germline V gene lookup returns CDR1 SGHNT and CDR2 YYREEE (reference sequence). J lost 5 bases, V lost 3 bases, and 4 bases had no gene match. This CDR3 is built from 13 residues. The DNA of the CDR3 is TGTGCCAGCAGCTGGGACAGGCCGGACGAGCAGTACTTC. Amino acid sequence: CASSWDRPDEQYF.

This sequence joins TRBV9 and TRBJ1-6; no definite D call. The CDR3 contains 16 residues. Trimming stripped 2 bases from V and 0 bases from J, with 9 bases between. Germline V gene data show CDR1 as SGDLS and CDR2 as YYNGEE. The CDR3 here is CASSVQANSYNSPLHF. The DNA for the CDR3 is TGTGCCAGCAGCGTCCAGGCGAACTCCTATAATTCACCCCTCCACTTT.

This clone came up a few times. This chain connects TRBV28 to TRBJ1-4, with D uncertain. With 2 bases removed from V and 8 bases from J, the gap between germline ends came to 9 bases. The germline CDR1 and CDR2 sequences are MDHEN and SYDVKM. There are 13 residues in the CDR3. Here the CDR3 DNA reads TGTGCCAGCAGTTTAATGCGTGAAGAAAAACTGTTTTTT. This gives the protein CASSLMREEKLFF.